The rows below give T cell receptor beta chains drawn from one sample of a study of blood T cell repertoires in COVID-19. Data came from immunoSEQ multiplex PCR; TCRdb stores just in-frame clones and leaves some out. This table has some 150,000 clones, approximately 84% appearing once. The sample comprised peripheral blood. These receptors all come from a human donor with acute or convalescent COVID-19. The donor label of this sample is uncertain. Each CDR3 is given with its conserved first and last residue. The D gene is left open where the match is weak. Clone size is shown for a subset of rows, as once, few, many or a class of expanded clone.

clone_size	j_call	v_call	d_call	cdr3_aa	cdr3_nt
few	TRBJ1-2	TRBV5-6	TRBD1	CASSLVGQGANYGYTF	TGTGCCAGCAGCTTGGTTGGACAGGGGGCTAACTATGGCTACACCTTC
NA	TRBJ1-4	TRBV19	NA	CASSIQGRDEKLFF	TGTGCCAGTAGTATACAAGGGAGGGATGAAAAACTGTTTTTT
NA	TRBJ2-1	TRBV27	NA	CASRIRGRALDEQFF	TGTGCCAGCAGGATAAGGGGGAGGGCCCTCGATGAGCAGTTCTTC
NA	TRBJ2-1	TRBV4-3	TRBD2	CASSPAAGVWNEQFF	TGCGCCAGCAGCCCAGCGGCGGGAGTCTGGAATGAGCAGTTCTTC
once	TRBJ2-2	TRBV18	NA	CASLFAGITNTGELFF	TGTGCCAGCCTATTTGCGGGGATAACGAACACCGGGGAGCTGTTTTTT
NA	TRBJ1-2	TRBV7-2	NA	CASSLSPGLGYGYTF	TGTGCCAGCAGCTTATCTCCAGGGCTTGGCTATGGCTACACCTTC
NA	TRBJ2-1	TRBV7-3	TRBD2	CASSLPLAGDTYNEQFF	TGTGCCAGCAGCTTACCGCTAGCGGGGGACACCTACAATGAGCAGTTCTTC
NA	TRBJ1-1	TRBV7-9	NA	CAGSLYGETEAFF	TGTGCCGGCAGCTTATATGGGGAGACTGAAGCTTTCTTT
NA	TRBJ1-1	TRBV7-9	TRBD1	CASSRQGFEYTEAFF	TGTGCCAGCAGCCGACAGGGCTTCGAGTACACTGAAGCTTTCTTT
NA	TRBJ2-1	TRBV4-2	TRBD2	CASSQRASGSLSNEQFF	TGTGCCAGCAGCCAAAGGGCTAGCGGGAGTCTTTCCAATGAGCAGTTCTTC
NA	TRBJ2-2	TRBV6-2/TRBV6-3	TRBD2	CASSALAGSPFPNTGELFF	TGTGCCAGCAGTGCCCTAGCGGGATCGCCCTTCCCGAACACCGGGGAGCTGTTTTTT
NA	TRBJ2-2	TRBV15	TRBD1	CATSRDQGAGELFF	TGTGCCACCAGCAGAGATCAGGGGGCCGGGGAGCTGTTTTTT
NA	TRBJ2-3	TRBV5-6	TRBD2	CASSSPLARPADTQYF	TGTGCCAGCAGCTCCCCACTAGCGCGGCCCGCAGATACGCAGTATTTT
NA	TRBJ2-3	TRBV11-3	NA	CASSLGRADTQYF	TGTGCCAGCAGCTTAGGTCGCGCAGATACGCAGTATTTT
NA	TRBJ1-3	TRBV18	TRBD1	CASSPGQGISGNTIYF	TGTGCCAGCTCACCCGGACAGGGGATCTCTGGAAACACCATATATTTT
few	TRBJ1-5	TRBV19	TRBD1	CASTGETGVGNQPQHF	TGTGCCAGTACCGGAGAAACAGGGGTGGGGAATCAGCCCCAGCATTTT
NA	TRBJ1-2	TRBV28	NA	CASTTTGNYGYTF	TGTGCCAGCACCACGACAGGAAACTATGGCTACACCTTC
NA	TRBJ2-2	TRBV30	TRBD2	CAWSGLSGDPLFFNTGELFF	TGTGCCTGGAGTGGGTTGAGCGGGGACCCCCTTTTTTTTAACACCGGGGAGCTGTTTTTT
NA	TRBJ2-2	TRBV7-7	NA	CASSLVRGQSTGELFF	TGTGCTAGCAGCTTAGTGCGGGGACAGAGCACCGGGGAGCTGTTTTTT
NA	TRBJ2-3	TRBV6-2/TRBV6-3	TRBD2	CASSYGLAGGTDTQYF	TGTGCCAGCAGTTACGGTCTAGCGGGGGGCACAGATACGCAGTATTTT
NA	TRBJ1-3	TRBV7-6	TRBD1	CASSLVGQGNTIYF	TGTGCCAGCAGCTTAGTGGGACAGGGAAACACCATATATTTT
NA	TRBJ1-6	TRBV5-5	NA	CASSLWYLVEDSPLHF	TGTGCCAGCAGCTTGTGGTATTTAGTAGAAGATTCACCCCTCCACTTT
few	TRBJ2-1	TRBV29-1	TRBD1	CSVRDRGLVYEQFF	TGCAGCGTTAGGGACAGGGGGCTTGTATATGAGCAGTTCTTC
NA	TRBJ1-1	TRBV20-1	NA	CSASIPGGSGTEAFF	TGCAGTGCTAGTATCCCCGGGGGTAGCGGCACTGAAGCTTTCTTT
NA	TRBJ2-5	TRBV18	TRBD1	CASSPRTGGRVLQETQYF	TGTGCCAGCTCACCACGCACAGGGGGCCGGGTCCTCCAGGAGACCCAGTACTTC
NA	TRBJ1-2	TRBV7-9	NA	CASSSEVGRGSDYGYTF	TGTGCCAGCAGCTCAGAGGTCGGCAGGGGAAGTGACTATGGCTACACCTTC
NA	TRBJ1-3	TRBV6-5	NA	CASAREASSGNTIYF	TGTGCCAGCGCACGAGAGGCCAGCTCTGGAAACACCATATATTTT
NA	TRBJ1-1	TRBV9	NA	CASSLTGIEAFF	TGTGCCAGCAGCTTAACAGGGATTGAAGCTTTCTTT
NA	TRBJ1-1	TRBV5-1	TRBD1	CASSSGQPNTEAFF	TGCGCCAGCAGCTCGGGACAGCCGAACACTGAAGCTTTCTTT
NA	TRBJ2-7	TRBV28	NA	CASSAVPWESSYEQYF	TGTGCCAGCAGTGCCGTCCCCTGGGAGAGCTCCTACGAGCAGTACTTC
NA	TRBJ1-5	TRBV29-1	TRBD1	CSVGDREQPQHF	TGCAGCGTAGGGGACAGAGAACAGCCCCAGCATTTT
NA	TRBJ2-7	TRBV4-1	TRBD1	CASSQLGQGASYEQYF	TGCGCCAGCAGCCAACTCGGACAGGGGGCCTCCTACGAGCAGTACTTC
NA	TRBJ1-2	TRBV15	TRBD1	CATSRGTTGGDYGYTF	TGTGCCACCAGCAGAGGCACGACAGGGGGCGACTATGGCTACACCTTC
NA	TRBJ1-3	TRBV5-1	NA	CASSPQGYLDTIYF	TGCGCCAGCAGCCCACAGGGTTATCTGGACACCATATATTTT
NA	TRBJ2-5	TRBV7-9	NA	CASSPDSNSETQYF	TGTGCCAGCAGCCCGGACAGTAATTCCGAGACCCAGTACTTC
NA	TRBJ2-5	TRBV7-9	NA	CASSGAIGETQYF	TGTGCCAGCAGCGGGGCCATCGGGGAGACCCAGTACTTC
NA	TRBJ1-1	TRBV6-5	NA	CASSYSVRRPTEAFF	TGTGCCAGCAGTTACTCCGTACGGAGGCCCACTGAAGCTTTCTTT
NA	TRBJ1-1	TRBV19	NA	CASSTSYGQNIEAFF	TGTGCCAGTAGTACCTCCTATGGACAGAACATTGAAGCTTTCTTT
NA	TRBJ1-5	TRBV2	TRBD1	CASSPDRDNQPQHF	TGTGCCAGCAGTCCGGACAGGGACAATCAGCCCCAGCATTTT
few	TRBJ1-5	TRBV10-2	TRBD1	CASRQTGAVNQPQHF	TGCGCCAGCAGGCAGACAGGGGCTGTTAATCAGCCCCAGCATTTT
few	TRBJ1-1	TRBV15	TRBD1	CATSRGLQGAGTEAFF	TGTGCCACCAGCAGGGGACTCCAGGGGGCTGGCACTGAAGCTTTCTTT
NA	TRBJ2-3	TRBV4-2	TRBD2	CASGPELGLYTDTQYF	TGTGCCAGCGGACCTGAGCTGGGACTATACACAGATACGCAGTATTTT
NA	TRBJ1-1	TRBV6-5	TRBD1	CASRTGGVNTPEAFF	TGTGCCAGCAGGACAGGGGGCGTCAATACCCCTGAAGCTTTCTTT
NA	TRBJ1-1	TRBV5-1	NA	CASSETVNTEAFF	TGCGCCAGCAGCGAGACAGTGAACACTGAAGCTTTCTTT
NA	TRBJ1-2	TRBV9	TRBD1	CASSAQATGAYGYTF	TGTGCCAGCAGCGCCCAAGCTACAGGGGCCTATGGCTACACCTTC